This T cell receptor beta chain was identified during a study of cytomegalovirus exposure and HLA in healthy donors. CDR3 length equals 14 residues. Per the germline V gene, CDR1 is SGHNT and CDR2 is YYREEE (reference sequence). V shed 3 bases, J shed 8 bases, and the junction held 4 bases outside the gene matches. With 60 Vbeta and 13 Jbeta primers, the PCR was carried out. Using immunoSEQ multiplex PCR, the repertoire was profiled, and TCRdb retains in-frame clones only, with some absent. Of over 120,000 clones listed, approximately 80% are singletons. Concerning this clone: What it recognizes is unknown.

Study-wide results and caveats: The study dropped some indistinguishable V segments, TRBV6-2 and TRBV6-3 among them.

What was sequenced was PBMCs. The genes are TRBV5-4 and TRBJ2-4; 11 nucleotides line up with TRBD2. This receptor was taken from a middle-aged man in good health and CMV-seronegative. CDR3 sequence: CASSYSGGADIQYF. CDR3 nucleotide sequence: TGTGCCAGCAGCTATAGCGGGGGGGCGGACATTCAGTACTTC.